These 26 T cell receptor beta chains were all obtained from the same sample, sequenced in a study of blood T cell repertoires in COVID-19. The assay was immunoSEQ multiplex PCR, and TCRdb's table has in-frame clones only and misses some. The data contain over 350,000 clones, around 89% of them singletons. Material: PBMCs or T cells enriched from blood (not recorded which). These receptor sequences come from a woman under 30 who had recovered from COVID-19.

The CDR3 reads CASRLGGAGEAFF. The CDR3 coding sequence is TGTGCCAGCAGATTGGGGGGAGCGGGTGAAGCTTTCTTT. The rearrangement joins TRBV27 to TRBJ1-1, with a weak D call TRBD1 (5 bases). V lost 6 bases, J lost 7 bases, and 15 bases lay in between. Germline V gene sequence: CDR1 MNHEY, CDR2 SMNVEV (reference sequence). The CDR3 is 13 amino acids.

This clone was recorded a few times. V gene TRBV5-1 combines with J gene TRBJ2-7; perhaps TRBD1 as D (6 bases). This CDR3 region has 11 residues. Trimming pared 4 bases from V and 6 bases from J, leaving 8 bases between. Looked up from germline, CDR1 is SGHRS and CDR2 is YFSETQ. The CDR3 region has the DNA TGCGCCAGCAGCATGGACAGCGAGCAGTACTTC. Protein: CASSMDSEQYF.

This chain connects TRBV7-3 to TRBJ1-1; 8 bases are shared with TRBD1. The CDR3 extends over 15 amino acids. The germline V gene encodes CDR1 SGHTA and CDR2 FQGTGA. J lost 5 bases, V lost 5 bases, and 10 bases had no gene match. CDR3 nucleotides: TGTGCCAGCAGCCCCAGGGGGCTATCGAGGACTGAAGCTTTCTTT. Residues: CASSPRGLSRTEAFF.

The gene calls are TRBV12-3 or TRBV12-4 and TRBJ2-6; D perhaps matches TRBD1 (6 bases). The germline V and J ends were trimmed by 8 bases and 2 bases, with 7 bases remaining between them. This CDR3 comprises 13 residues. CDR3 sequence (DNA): TGTGCCAGCCGGGACACTGGGGCCAACGTCCTGACTTTC. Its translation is CASRDTGANVLTF.

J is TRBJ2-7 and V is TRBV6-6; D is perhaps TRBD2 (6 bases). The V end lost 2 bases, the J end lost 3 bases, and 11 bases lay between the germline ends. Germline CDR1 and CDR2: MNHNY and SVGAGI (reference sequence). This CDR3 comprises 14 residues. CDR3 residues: CASSYGGEYYEQYF. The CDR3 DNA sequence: TGTGCCAGCAGTTACGGCGGGGAGTACTACGAGCAGTACTTC.

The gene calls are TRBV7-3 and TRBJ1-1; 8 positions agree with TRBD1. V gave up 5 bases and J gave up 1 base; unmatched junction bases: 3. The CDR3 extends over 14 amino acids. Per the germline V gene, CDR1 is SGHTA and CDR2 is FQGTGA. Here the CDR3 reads CASSTDRGNTEAFF. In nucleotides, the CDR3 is TGTGCCAGCAGCACCGACAGGGGGAACACTGAAGCTTTCTTT.

CDR3 sequence reads: CASSSGTGGPTDTQYF. For the CDR3, the DNA is TGTGCCAGCAGCTCTGGGACAGGGGGACCCACAGATACGCAGTATTTT. V gene TRBV6-2 or TRBV6-3 combines with J gene TRBJ2-3; TRBD1 matches 11 bases. This CDR3 comprises 16 residues. Losses at the gene ends were 6 bases for V and 2 bases for J; bases not matched to a gene: 7. Looked up from germline, CDR1 is MNHEY and CDR2 is SVGEGT.

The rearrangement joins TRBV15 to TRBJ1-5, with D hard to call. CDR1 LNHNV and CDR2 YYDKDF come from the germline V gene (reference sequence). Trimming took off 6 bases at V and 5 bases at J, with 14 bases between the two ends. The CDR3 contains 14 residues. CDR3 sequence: CATSEVWEYQPQHF. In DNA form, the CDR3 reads TGTGCCACCAGTGAAGTCTGGGAGTATCAGCCCCAGCATTTT. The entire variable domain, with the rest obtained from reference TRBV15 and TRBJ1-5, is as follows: DAMVIQNPRYQVTQFGKPVTLSCSQTLNHNVMYWYQQKSSQAPKLLFHYYDKDFNNEADTPDNFQSRRPNTSFCFLDIRSPGLGDTAMYLCATSEVWEYQPQHFGDGTRLSIL.

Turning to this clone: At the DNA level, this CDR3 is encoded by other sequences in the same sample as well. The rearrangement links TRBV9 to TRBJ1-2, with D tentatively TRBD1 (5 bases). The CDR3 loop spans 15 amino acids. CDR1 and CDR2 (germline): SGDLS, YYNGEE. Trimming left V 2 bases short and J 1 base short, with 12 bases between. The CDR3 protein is CASSVGGRGNYGYTF. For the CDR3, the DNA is TGTGCCAGCAGCGTCGGGGGTAGGGGTAACTATGGCTACACCTTC.

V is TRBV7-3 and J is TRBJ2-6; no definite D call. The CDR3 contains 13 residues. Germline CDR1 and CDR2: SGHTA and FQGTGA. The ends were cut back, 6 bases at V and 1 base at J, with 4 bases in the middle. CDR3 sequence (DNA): TGTGCCAGCAGTTATTCTGGGGCCAACGTCCTGACTTTC. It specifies CASSYSGANVLTF.

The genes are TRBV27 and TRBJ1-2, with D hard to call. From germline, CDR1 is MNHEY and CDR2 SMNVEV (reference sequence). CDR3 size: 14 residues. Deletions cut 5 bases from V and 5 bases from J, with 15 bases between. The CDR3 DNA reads TGTGCCAGCAGTCCCCGGGTTACTTTTTATGGCTACACCTTC. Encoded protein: CASSPRVTFYGYTF.

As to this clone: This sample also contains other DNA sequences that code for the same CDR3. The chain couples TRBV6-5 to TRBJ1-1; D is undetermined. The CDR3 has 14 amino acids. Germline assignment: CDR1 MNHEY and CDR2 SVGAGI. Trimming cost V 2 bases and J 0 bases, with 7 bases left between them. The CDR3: CASSYGRLNTEAFF. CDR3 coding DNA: TGTGCCAGCAGTTACGGCAGGTTGAACACTGAAGCTTTCTTT.

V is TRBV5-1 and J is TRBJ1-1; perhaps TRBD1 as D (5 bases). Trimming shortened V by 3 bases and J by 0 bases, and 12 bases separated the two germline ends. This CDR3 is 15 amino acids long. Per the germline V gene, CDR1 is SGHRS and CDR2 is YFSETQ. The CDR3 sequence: CASSSLGGMNTEAFF. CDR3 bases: TGCGCCAGCAGCTCGTTGGGGGGAATGAACACTGAAGCTTTCTTT.

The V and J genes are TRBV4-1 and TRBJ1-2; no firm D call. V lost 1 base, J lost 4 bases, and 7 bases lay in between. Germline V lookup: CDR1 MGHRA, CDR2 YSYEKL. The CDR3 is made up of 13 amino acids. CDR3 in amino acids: CASSQGSGYGYTF. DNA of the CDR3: TGCGCCAGCAGCCAAGGCTCGGGCTATGGCTACACCTTC.

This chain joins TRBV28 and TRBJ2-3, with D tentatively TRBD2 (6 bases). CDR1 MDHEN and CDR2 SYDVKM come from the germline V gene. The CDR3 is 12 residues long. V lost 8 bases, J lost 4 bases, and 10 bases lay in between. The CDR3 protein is CASAGNADTQYF. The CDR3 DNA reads TGTGCCAGCGCGGGAAACGCAGATACGCAGTATTTT.

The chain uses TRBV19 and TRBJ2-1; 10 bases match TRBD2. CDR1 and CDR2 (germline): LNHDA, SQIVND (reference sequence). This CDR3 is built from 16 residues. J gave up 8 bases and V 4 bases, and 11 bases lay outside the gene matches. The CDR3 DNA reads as TGTGCCAGTAGTACCTCAGCGGGGGGGCCACTCGATGAGCAGTTCTTC. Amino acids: CASSTSAGGPLDEQFF. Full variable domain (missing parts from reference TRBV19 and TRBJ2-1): DGGITQSPKYLFRKEGQNVTLSCEQNLNHDAMYWYRQDPGQGLRLIYYSQIVNDFQKGDIAEGYSVSREKKESFPLTVTSAQKNPTAFYLCASSTSAGGPLDEQFFGPGTRLTVL.

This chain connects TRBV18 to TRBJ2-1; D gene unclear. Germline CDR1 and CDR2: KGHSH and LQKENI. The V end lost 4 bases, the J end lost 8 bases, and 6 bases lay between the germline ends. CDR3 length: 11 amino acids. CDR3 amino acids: CASSRQDEQFF. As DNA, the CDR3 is TGTGCCAGCTCACGGCAGGATGAGCAGTTCTTC.

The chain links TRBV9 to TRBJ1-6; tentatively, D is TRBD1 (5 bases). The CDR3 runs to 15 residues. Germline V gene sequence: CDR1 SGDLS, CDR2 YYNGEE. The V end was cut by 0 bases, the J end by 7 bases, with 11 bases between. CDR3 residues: CASSVEGLLNSPLHF. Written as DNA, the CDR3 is TGTGCCAGCAGCGTAGAGGGACTATTAAATTCACCCCTCCACTTT.

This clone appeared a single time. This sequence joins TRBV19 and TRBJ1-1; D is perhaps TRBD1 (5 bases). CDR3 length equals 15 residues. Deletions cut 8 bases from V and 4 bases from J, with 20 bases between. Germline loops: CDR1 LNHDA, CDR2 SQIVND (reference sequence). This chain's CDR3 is CASLARPAGGTEAFF. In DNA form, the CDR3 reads TGTGCCAGTCTAGCGAGACCGGCCGGGGGCACTGAAGCTTTCTTT.

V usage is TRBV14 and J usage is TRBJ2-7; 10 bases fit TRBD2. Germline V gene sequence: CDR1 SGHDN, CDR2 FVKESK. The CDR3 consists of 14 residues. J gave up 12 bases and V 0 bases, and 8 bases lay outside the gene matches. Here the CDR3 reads CASSQESPSGGGYF. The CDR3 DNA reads TGTGCCAGCAGCCAAGAGTCTCCTAGCGGGGGTGGGTACTTC.

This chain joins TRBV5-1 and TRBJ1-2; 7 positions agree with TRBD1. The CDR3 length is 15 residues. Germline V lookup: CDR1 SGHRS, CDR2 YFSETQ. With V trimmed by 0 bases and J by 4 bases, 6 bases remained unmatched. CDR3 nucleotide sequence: TGCGCCAGCAGCTTGGCCATTCAGGGGGGCTATGGCTACACCTTC. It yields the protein CASSLAIQGGYGYTF.

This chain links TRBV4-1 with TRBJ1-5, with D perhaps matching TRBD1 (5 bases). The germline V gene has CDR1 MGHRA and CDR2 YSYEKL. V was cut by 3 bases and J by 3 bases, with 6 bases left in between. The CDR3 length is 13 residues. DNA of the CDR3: TGCGCCAGCAGCCAGACAGACAATCAGCCCCAGCATTTT. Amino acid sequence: CASSQTDNQPQHF.

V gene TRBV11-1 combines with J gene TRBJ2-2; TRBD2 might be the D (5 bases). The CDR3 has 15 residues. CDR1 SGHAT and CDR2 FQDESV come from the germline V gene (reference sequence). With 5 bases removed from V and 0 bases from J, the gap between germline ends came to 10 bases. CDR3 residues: CASSIGGANTGELFF. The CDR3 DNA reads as TGTGCCAGCAGCATTGGAGGAGCGAACACCGGGGAGCTGTTTTTT.

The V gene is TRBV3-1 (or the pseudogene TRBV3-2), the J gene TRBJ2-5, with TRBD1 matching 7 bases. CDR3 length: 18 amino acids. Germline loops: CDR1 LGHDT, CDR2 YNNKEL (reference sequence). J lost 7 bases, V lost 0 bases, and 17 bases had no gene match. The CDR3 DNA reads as TGTGCCAGCAGCCAAGATTTAGGCCGGGACAGTCCCCCTGGGACCCAGTACTTC. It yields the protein CASSQDLGRDSPPGTQYF.

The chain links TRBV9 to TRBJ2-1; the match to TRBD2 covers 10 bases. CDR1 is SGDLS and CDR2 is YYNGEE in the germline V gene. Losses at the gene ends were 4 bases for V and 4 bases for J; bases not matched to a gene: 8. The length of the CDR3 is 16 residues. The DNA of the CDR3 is TGTGCCAGCAGCAGCATTATAGCGGGGGGTTACAATGAGCAGTTCTTC. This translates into CASSSIIAGGYNEQFF.

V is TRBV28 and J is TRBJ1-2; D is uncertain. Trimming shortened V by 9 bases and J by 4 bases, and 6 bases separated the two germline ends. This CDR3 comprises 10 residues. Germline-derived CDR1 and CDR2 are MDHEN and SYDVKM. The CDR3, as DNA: TGTGCCAGTCGGGGCTATGGCTACACCTTC. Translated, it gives CASRGYGYTF.